This TCR beta chain was retrieved from a study of T cell responses to AZD1222 COVID-19 vaccine. Study findings and constraints: Reportedly, close to half of spike-specific TCRs are directed against unmutated variant regions.

Libraries were prepared by immunoSEQ multiplex PCR; TCRdb keeps only in-frame clonotypes and omits some of them. Found here are 100,000 to 150,000 clones, 88% of them singletons; the top ten hold around 3.8%. Germline-derived CDR1 and CDR2 are SGHNT and YYREEE (reference sequence). Trimming cost V 9 bases and J 0 bases, with 13 bases left between them. The CDR3 totals 14 residues. Details on this clone: Its target is unknown.

Sample: peripheral blood, taken 28 days after the second AZD1222 dose. The sequence came from an adult who received the AZD1222 COVID-19 vaccine. This chain connects TRBV5-4 to TRBJ2-1; possibly TRBD1 for D (6 bases). For the CDR3, the DNA is TGTGCCATGGGGGCGGGTTCCTCCTACAATGAGCAGTTCTTC. Translating gives CAMGAGSSYNEQFF.